These 5 T cell receptor beta chains came from one sample sequenced in a study of cytomegalovirus exposure and HLA in healthy donors. The primer mix had 60 Vbeta and 13 Jbeta primers. Here immunoSEQ multiplex PCR was the method, and the copy in TCRdb shows in-frame clones only, minus some. The sample includes roughly 150,000 clones, 85% seen only once; the top ten take 1%. Sequencing was carried out using PBMCs. The receptors shown here come from a boy aged 2 to 10 in good health and CMV-seronegative.

V and J are TRBV5-1 and TRBJ1-6; D may be TRBD1 (5 bases). Germline V gene sequence: CDR1 SGHRS, CDR2 YFSETQ. The V and J ends lost 6 bases and 0 bases respectively, with 19 bases between them. The CDR3 totals 18 residues. For the CDR3, the DNA is TGCGCCAGCATCCCCCCAGGGTATAAGAACTCCTATAATTCACCCCTCCACTTT. It specifies CASIPPGYKNSYNSPLHF.

The chain recombines TRBV5-8 with TRBJ2-1; D unclear. With 6 bases removed from V and 6 bases from J, the gap between germline ends came to 10 bases. The CDR3 covers 12 residues. Germline V lookup: CDR1 SGHTS, CDR2 YDEGEE. The CDR3 loop is CASTLHGNEQFF. The CDR3 DNA is TGTGCCAGCACCCTGCACGGCAATGAGCAGTTCTTC.

The chain is built from TRBV5-6 and TRBJ1-2, with no clear D. CDR3 size: 15 residues. V lost 0 bases, J lost 6 bases, and 15 bases lay in between. CDR1 SGHDT and CDR2 YYEEEE come from the germline V gene. The CDR3: CASSLVRLEHHGYTF. CDR3 in DNA: TGTGCCAGCAGCTTGGTCCGGTTGGAGCACCATGGCTACACCTTC.

This clone was seen a few times. CDR3 DNA: TGTGCCAGCAGCCCAGATAGGGACAGGCGGGCTGAAGCTTTCTTT. It yields the protein CASSPDRDRRAEAFF. This chain joins TRBV11-3 and TRBJ1-1; 8 bases are a match to TRBD1. CDR1 and CDR2 from the germline V gene are SGHNT and YENEEA. The CDR3 is made up of 15 amino acids. Trimming at V came to 5 bases and at J to 6 bases, leaving 11 bases not matched to a gene.

This clone was detected only a few times. The rearrangement joins TRBV7-8 to TRBJ1-1; D is possibly TRBD1 (5 bases). Per germline, CDR1 SGHVS and CDR2 FQNEAQ. The germline V and J ends were trimmed by 1 base and 7 bases, with 16 bases remaining between them. This CDR3 region has 15 residues. The CDR3 coding sequence is TGTGCCAGCAGCTTAGGTTCAGGGCTTGGGATTGAAGCTTTCTTT. Its translation is CASSLGSGLGIEAFF. The whole variable domain, filled in from reference TRBV7-8 and TRBJ1-1, reads GAGVSQSPRYKVAKRGQDVALRCDPISGHVSLFWYQQALGQGPEFLTYFQNEAQLDKSGLPSDRFFAERPEGSVSTLKIQRTQQEDSAVYLCASSLGSGLGIEAFFGQGTRLTVV.